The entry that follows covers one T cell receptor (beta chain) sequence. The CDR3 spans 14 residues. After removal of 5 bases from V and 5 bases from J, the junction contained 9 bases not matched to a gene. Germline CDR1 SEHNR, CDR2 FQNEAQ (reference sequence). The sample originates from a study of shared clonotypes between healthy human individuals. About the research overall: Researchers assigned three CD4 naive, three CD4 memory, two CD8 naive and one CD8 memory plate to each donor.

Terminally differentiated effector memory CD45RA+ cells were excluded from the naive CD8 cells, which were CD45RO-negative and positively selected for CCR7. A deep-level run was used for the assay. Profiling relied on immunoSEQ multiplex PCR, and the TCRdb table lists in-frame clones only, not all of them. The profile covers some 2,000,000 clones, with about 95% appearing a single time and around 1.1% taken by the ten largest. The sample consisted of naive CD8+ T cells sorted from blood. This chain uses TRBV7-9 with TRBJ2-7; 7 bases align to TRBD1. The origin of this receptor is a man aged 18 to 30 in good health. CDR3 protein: CASSPPTGYDEQYF. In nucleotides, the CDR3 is TGTGCCAGCAGCCCCCCGACAGGGTATGACGAGCAGTACTTC.